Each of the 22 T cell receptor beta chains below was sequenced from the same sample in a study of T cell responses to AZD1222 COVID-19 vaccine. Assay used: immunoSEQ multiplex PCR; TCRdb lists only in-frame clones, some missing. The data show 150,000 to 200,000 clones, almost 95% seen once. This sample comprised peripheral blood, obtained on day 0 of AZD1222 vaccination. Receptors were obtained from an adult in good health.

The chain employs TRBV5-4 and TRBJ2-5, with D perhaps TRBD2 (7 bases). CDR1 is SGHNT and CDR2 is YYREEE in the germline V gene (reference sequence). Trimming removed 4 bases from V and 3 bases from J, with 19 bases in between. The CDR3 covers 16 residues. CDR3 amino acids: CASSPGGGGAEETQYF. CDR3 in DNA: TGTGCCAGCAGCCCGGGAGGAGGGGGGGCAGAAGAGACCCAGTACTTC.

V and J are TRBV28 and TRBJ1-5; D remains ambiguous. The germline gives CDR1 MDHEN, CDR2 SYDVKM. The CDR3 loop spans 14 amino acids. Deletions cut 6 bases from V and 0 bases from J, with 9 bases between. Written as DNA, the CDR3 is TGTGCCAGCAGGTTCGAGTATAGCAATCAGCCCCAGCATTTT. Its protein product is CASRFEYSNQPQHF.

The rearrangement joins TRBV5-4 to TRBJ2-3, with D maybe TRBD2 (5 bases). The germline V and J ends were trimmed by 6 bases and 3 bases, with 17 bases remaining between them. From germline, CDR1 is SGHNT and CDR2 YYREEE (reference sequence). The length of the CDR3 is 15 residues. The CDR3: CASTLSLGRTDTQYF. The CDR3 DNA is TGTGCCAGCACCCTATCTTTAGGGAGAACAGATACGCAGTATTTT.

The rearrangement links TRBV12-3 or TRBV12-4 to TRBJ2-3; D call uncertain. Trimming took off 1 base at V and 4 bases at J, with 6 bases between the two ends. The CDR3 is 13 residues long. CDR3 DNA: TGTGCCAGCAGTTTAGACACCGCAGATACGCAGTATTTT. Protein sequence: CASSLDTADTQYF.

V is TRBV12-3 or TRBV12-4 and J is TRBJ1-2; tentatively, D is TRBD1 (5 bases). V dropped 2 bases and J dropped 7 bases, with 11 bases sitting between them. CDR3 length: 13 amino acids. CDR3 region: CASSLRGESGYTF. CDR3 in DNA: TGTGCCAGCAGTTTACGGGGGGAGAGTGGCTACACCTTC.

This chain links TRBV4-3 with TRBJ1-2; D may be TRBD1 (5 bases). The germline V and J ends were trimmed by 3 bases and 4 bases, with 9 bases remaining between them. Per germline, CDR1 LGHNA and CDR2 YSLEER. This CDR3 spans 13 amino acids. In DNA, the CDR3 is TGCGCCAGCAGCCAGGGCGGGACCTATGGCTACACCTTC. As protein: CASSQGGTYGYTF.

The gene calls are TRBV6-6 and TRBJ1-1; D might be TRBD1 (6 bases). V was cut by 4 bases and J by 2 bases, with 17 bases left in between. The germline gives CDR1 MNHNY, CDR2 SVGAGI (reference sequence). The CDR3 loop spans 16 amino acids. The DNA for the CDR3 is TGTGCCAGCAGTTCGCACGACCCCGGGGGCAACACTGAAGCTTTCTTT. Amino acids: CASSSHDPGGNTEAFF.

The CDR3 is CASSPQPPPGVYGYTF. The CDR3 DNA sequence: TGTGCCAGTAGTCCCCAACCTCCACCAGGGGTTTATGGCTACACCTTC. J is TRBJ1-2 and V is TRBV19; tentatively, D is TRBD1 (6 bases). V was shortened by 5 bases and J by 5 bases, with 21 bases between the two germline ends. The germline V gene has CDR1 LNHDA and CDR2 SQIVND (reference sequence). The CDR3 has 16 amino acids.

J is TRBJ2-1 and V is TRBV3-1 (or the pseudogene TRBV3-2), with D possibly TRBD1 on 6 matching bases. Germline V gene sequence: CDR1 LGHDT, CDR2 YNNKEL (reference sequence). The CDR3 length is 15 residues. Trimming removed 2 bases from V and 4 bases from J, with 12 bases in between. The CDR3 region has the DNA TGTGCCAGCAGCCAATACCGGGGACAATACAATGAGCAGTTCTTC. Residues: CASSQYRGQYNEQFF.

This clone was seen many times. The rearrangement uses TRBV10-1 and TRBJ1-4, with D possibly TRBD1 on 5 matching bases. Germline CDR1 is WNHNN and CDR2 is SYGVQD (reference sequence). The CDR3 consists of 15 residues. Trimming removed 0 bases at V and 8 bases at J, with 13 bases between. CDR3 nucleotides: TGCGCCAGCAGTGAGTCGGGGGAACCGGAGGAAAAACTGTTTTTT. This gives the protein CASSESGEPEEKLFF.

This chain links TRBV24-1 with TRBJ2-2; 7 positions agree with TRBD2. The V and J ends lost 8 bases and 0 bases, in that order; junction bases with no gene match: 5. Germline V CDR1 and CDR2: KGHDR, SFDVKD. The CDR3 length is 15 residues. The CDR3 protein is CATKASGANTGELFF. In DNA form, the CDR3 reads TGTGCCACCAAGGCTAGCGGTGCGAACACCGGGGAGCTGTTTTTT.

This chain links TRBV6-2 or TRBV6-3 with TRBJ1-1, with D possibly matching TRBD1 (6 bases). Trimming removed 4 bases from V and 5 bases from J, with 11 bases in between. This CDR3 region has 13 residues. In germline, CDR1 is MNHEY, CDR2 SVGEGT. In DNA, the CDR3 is TGTGCCAGCAGTTTCCTACAGGGTACTGAAGCTTTCTTT. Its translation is CASSFLQGTEAFF.

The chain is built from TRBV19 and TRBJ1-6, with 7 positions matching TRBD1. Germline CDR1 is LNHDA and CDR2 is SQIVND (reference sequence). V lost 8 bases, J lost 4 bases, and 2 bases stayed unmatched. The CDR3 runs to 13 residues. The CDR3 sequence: CASGGQYNSPLHF. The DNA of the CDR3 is TGTGCCAGTGGGGGACAGTATAATTCACCCCTCCACTTT.

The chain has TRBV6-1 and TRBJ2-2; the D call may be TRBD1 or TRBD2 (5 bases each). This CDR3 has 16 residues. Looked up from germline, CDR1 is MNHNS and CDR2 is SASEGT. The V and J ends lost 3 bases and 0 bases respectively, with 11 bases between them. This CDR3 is CASSDGTVPNTGELFF. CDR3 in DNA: TGTGCCAGCAGTGACGGGACGGTGCCGAACACCGGGGAGCTGTTTTTT.

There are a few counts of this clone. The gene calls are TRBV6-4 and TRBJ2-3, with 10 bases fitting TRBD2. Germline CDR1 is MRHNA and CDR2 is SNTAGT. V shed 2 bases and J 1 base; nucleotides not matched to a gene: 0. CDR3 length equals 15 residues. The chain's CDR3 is CASSDGTSGTDTQYF. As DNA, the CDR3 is TGTGCCAGCAGTGACGGGACTAGCGGCACAGATACGCAGTATTTT.

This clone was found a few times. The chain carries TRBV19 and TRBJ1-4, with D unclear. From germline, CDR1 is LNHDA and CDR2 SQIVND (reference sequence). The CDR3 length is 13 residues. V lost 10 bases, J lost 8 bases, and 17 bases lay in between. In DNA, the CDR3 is TGTGCCACCCTGCGCGGGGTTGGGGAAAAACTGTTTTTT. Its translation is CATLRGVGEKLFF.

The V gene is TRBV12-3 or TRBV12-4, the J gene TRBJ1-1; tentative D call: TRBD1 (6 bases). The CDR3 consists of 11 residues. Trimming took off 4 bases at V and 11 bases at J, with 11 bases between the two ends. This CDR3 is CASSSGGWAFF. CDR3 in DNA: TGTGCCAGCAGTTCGGGGGGCTGGGCTTTCTTT.

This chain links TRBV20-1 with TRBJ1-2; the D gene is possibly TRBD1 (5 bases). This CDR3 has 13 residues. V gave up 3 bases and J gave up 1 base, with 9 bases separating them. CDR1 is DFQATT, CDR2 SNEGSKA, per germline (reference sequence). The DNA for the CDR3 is TGCAGTGCTAGTGGCAGGGTTAACTATGGCTACACCTTC. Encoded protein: CSASGRVNYGYTF.

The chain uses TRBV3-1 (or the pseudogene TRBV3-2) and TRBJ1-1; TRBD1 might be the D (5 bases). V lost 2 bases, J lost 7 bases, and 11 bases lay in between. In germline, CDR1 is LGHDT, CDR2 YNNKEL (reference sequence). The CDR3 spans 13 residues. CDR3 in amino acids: CASSQQEGDEAFF. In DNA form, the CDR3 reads TGTGCCAGCAGCCAACAGGAAGGGGATGAAGCTTTCTTT.

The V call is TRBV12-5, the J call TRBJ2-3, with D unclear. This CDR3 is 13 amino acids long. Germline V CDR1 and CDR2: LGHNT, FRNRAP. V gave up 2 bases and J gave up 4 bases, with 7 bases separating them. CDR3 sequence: CASGLPVADTQYF. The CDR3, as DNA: TGTGCTAGTGGTTTGCCGGTTGCAGATACGCAGTATTTT. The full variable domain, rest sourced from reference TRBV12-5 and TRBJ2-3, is DARVTQTPRHKVTEMGQEVTMRCQPILGHNTVFWYRQTMMQGLELLAYFRNRAPLDDSGMPKDRFSAEMPDATLATLKIQPSEPRDSAVYFCASGLPVADTQYFGPGTRLTVL.

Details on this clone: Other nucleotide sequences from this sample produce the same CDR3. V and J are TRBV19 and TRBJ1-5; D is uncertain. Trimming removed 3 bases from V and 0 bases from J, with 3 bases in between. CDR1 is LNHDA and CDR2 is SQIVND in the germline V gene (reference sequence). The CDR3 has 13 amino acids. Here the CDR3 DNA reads TGTGCCAGTAGTATTAGTAGCAATCAGCCCCAGCATTTT. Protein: CASSISSNQPQHF.

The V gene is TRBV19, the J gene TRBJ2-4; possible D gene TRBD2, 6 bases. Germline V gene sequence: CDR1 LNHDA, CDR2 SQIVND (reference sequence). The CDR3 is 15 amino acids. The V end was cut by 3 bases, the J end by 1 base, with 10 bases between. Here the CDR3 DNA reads TGTGCCAGTAGTATTGGGGGGTCGGCCAAAAACATTCAGTACTTC. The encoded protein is CASSIGGSAKNIQYF.